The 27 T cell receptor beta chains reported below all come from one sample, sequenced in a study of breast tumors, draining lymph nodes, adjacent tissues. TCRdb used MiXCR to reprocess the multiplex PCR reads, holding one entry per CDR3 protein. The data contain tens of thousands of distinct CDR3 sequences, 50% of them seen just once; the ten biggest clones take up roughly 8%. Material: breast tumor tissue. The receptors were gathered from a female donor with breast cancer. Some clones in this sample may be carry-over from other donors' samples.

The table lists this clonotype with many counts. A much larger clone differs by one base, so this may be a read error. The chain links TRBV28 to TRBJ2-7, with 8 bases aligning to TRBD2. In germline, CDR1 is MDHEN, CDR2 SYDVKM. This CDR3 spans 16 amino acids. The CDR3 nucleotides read TGTGCCAGCAGTTTGGTGGAGGGAGCGGGAGTACACGAGCAGTGCTTC. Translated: CASSLVEGAGVHEQCF.

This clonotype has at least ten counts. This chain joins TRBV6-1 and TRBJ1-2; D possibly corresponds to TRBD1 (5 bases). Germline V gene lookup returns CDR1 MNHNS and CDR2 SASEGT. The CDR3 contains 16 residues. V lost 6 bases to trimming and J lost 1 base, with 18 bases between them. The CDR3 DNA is TGTGCCAGCAGGCCAAGTGGGGACGGACGTAACTATGGCTACACCTTC. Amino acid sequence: CASRPSGDGRNYGYTF.

CDR3 coding DNA: TGTGCCAGCAGCCCCCATTTAGAGAACACAGATACGCAGTATTTT. Translated, it gives CASSPHLENTDTQYF. This chain uses TRBV7-9 with TRBJ2-3; no firm D call. V lost 5 bases and J 2 bases, leaving 14 bases between the germline ends. The CDR3 loop spans 15 amino acids. Germline V CDR1 and CDR2: SEHNR, FQNEAQ (reference sequence).

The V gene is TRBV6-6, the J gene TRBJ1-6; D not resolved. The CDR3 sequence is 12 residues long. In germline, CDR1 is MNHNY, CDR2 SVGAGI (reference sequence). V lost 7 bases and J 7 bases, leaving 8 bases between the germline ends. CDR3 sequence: CASTKQNSPLHF. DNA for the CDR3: TGTGCCAGCACCAAACAGAATTCACCCCTCCACTTT.

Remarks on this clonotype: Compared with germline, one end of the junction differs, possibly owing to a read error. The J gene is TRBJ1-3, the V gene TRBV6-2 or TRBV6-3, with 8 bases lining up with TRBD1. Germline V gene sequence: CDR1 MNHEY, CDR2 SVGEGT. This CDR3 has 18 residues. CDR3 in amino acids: CASSSGGRRFESGNTIYF. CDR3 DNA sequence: TGTGCCAGCAGTTCAGGGGGCAGGAGGTTCGAGTCTGGGAACACCATATATTTT.

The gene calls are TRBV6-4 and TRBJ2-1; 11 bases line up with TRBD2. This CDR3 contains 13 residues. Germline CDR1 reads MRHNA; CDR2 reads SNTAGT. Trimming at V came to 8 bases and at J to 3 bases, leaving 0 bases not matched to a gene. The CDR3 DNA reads TGTGCCAGCGGGACTAGCGGCTACAATGAGCAGTTCTTC. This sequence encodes CASGTSGYNEQFF.

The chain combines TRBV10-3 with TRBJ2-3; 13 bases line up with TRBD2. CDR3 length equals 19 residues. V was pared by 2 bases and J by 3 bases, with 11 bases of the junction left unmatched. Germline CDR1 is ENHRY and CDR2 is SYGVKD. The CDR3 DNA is TGTGCCATCAGTGAGGTTAGAGGTGAGGGACTAGCGGGAACAGATACGCAGTATTTT. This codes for CAISEVRGEGLAGTDTQYF.

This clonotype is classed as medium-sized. CDR3 in amino acids: CASSVRGDANEKLFF. In nucleotides, the CDR3 is TGTGCCAGCAGCGTCCGGGGGGACGCTAATGAAAAACTGTTTTTT. The V call is TRBV9, the J call TRBJ1-4; D perhaps matches TRBD1 (5 bases). Germline CDR1 is SGDLS and CDR2 is YYNGEE. CDR3 length: 15 amino acids. Trimming shortened V by 2 bases and J by 3 bases, and 11 bases separated the two germline ends.

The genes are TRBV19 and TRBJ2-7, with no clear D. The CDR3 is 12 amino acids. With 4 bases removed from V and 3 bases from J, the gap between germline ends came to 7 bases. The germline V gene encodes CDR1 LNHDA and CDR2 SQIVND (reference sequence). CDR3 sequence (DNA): TGTGCCAGTAGTAGGACCGACTACGAGCAGTACTTC. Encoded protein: CASSRTDYEQYF. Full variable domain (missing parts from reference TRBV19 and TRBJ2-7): DGGITQSPKYLFRKEGQNVTLSCEQNLNHDAMYWYRQDPGQGLRLIYYSQIVNDFQKGDIAEGYSVSREKKESFPLTVTSAQKNPTAFYLCASSRTDYEQYFGPGTRLTVT.

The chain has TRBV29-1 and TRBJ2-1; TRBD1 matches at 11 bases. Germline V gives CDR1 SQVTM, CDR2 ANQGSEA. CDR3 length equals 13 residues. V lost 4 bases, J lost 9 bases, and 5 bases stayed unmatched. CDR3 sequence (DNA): TGCAGCGTTGGGACAGGGGGCCGAGGTGAGCAGTTCTTC. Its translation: CSVGTGGRGEQFF.

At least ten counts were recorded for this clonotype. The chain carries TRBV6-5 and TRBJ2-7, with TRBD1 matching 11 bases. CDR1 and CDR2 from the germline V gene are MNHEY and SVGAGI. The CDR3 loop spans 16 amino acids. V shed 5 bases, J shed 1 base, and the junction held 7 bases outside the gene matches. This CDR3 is CASSQNGQGASYEQYF. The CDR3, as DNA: TGTGCCAGCAGTCAGAACGGACAGGGGGCGTCCTACGAGCAGTACTTC.

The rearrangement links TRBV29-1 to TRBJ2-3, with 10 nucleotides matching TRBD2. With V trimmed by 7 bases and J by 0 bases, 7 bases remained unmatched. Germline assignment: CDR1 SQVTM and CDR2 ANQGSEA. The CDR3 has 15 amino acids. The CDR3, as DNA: TGCAGCGCCCTACTAGCGGGATCTAGCACAGATACGCAGTATTTT. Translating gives CSALLAGSSTDTQYF.

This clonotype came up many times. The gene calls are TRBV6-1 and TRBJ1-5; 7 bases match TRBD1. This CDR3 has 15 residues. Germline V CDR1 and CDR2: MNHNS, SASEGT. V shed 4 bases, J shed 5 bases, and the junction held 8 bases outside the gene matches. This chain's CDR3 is CASSASQGGDQPQHF. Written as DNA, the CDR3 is TGTGCCAGCAGTGCCTCGCAGGGGGGCGATCAGCCCCAGCATTTT.

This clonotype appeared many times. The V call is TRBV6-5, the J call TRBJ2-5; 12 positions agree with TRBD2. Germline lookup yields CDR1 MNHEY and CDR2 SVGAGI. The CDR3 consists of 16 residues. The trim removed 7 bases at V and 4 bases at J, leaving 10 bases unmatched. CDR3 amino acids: CASTLTSGRGGETQYF. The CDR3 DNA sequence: TGTGCCAGCACCCTGACTAGCGGGAGAGGGGGAGAGACCCAGTACTTC.

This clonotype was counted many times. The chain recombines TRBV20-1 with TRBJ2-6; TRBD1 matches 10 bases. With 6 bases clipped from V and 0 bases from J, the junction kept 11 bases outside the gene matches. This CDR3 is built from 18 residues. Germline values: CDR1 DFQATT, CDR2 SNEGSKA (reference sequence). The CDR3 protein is CSARVRDRGTSGANVLTF. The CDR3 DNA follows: TGCAGTGCCCGGGTCCGGGACAGGGGCACCTCTGGGGCCAACGTCCTGACTTTC.

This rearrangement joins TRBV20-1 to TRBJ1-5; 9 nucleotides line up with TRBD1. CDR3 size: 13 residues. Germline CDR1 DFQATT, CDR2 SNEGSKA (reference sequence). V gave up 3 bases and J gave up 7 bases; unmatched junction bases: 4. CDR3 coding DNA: TGCAGTGCTAGTTCACAGGGGGCGCAGCCCCAGCATTTT. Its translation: CSASSQGAQPQHF.

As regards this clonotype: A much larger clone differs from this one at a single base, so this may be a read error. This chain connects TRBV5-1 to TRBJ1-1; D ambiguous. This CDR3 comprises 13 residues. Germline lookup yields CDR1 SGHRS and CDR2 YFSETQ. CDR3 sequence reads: CASSLRPGTDAFF. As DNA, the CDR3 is TGTGCCAGCAGCTTGCGCCCGGGCACTGACGCTTTCTTT.

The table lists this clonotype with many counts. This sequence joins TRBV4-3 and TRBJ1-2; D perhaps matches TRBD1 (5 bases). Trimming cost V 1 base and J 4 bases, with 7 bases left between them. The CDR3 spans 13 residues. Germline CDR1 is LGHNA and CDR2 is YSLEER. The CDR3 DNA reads TGCGCCAGCAGCCAAGGAACAGGCTATGGCTACACCTTC. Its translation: CASSQGTGYGYTF.

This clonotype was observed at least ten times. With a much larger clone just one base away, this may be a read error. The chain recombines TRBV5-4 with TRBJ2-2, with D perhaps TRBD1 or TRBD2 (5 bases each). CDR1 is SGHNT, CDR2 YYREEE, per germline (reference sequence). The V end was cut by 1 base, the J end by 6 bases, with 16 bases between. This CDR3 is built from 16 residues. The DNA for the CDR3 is TGTGCCAGCAGCTTGCCCGGGGCGGTCGTAGCCGGGGAGCTGTTTTTT. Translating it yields CASSLPGAVVAGELFF.

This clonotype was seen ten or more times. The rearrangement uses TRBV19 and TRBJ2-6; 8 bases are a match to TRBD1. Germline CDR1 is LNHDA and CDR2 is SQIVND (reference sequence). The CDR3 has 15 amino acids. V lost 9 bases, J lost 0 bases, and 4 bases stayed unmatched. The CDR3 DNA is TGTGCCAGCGGACAGGGAGACTCTGGGGCCAACGTCCTGACTTTC. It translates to CASGQGDSGANVLTF.

The CDR3 nucleotides are TGTGCCAGCAGTACAGCGTGGGGGGACAATGAGCAGTTCTTC. Its protein product is CASSTAWGDNEQFF. This chain connects TRBV2 to TRBJ2-1; tentatively, D is TRBD2 (6 bases). The CDR3 consists of 14 residues. With 5 bases removed from V and 5 bases from J, the gap between germline ends came to 13 bases. The germline gives CDR1 SNHLY, CDR2 FYNNEI.

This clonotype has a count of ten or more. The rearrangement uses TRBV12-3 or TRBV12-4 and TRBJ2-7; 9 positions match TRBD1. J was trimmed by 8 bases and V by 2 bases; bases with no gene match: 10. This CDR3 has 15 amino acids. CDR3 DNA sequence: TGTGCCAGCAGTTTATGGGACAGGGAGTTTGGTAAGCAGTACTTC. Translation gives CASSLWDREFGKQYF.

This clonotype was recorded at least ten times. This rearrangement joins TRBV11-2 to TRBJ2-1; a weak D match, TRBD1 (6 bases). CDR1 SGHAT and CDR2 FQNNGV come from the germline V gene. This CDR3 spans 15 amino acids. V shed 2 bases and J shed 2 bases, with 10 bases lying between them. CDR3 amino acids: CASSLRQEPYNEQFF. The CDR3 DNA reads TGTGCCAGCAGCTTAAGACAGGAACCCTACAATGAGCAGTTCTTC.

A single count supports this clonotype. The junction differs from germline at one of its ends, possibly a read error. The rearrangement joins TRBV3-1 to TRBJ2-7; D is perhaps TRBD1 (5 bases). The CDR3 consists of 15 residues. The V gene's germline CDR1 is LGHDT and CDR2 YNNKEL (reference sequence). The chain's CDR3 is CASSSSTGGSYEQYF. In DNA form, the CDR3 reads TGTGCTAGCAGTAGTTCTACAGGCGGCAGCTACGAGCAGTACTTC.

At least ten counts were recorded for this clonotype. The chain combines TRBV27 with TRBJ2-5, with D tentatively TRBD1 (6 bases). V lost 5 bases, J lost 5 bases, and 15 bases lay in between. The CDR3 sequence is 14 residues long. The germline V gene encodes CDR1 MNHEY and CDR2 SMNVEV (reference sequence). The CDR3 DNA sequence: TGTGCCAGCAGTACCCGTGTGAGGGGGGAGACCCAGTACTTC. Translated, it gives CASSTRVRGETQYF.

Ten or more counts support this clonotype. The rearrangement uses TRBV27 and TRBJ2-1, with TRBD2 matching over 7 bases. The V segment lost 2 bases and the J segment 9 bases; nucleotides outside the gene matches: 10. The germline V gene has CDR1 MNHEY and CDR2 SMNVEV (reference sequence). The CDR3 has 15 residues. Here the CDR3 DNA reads TGTGCCAGCAGTTTAGAGGGAGTGGGGGGGGGTGAGCAGTTCTTC. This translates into CASSLEGVGGGEQFF.

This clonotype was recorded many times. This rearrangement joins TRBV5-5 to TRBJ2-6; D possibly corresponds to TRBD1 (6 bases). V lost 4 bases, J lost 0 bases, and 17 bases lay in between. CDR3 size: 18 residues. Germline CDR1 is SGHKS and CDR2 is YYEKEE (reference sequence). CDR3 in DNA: TGTGCCAGCAGCCTGTGGACAGCGCCCCCCTCTGGGGCCAACGTCCTGACTTTC. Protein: CASSLWTAPPSGANVLTF.